The entry that follows covers one T cell receptor (beta chain) sequence. The target of this receptor is not known. Base qualities are not at hand, and no much larger clone is one base apart. The trim is 0 bases for V and 9 bases for J, with a gap of 12 bases between the germline ends. From the cysteine through the phenylalanine, the CDR3 covers 13 amino acids. The entry retains the CDR3 DNA only, 39 bases that are in frame from base 1. From a lookup of the germline V gene, CDR1 and CDR2 are SGDLS and YYNGEE. This entry is derived from a study of vaccination effects on CD4 cells after COVID-19 (dated by TCRdb to between 2021 and 2024). About the full investigation: Across the study, the median time from the second dose to post-vaccine sampling was 72 days (range 14 to 241). In both COVID-19 convalescent patients and infection-naive vaccine recipients, the study compared SARS-CoV-2 spike-specific CD4+ TCR repertoires from before mRNA vaccination with those from after it. The full study included roughly 10 COVID-19 convalescent patients and several SARS-CoV-2-naive healthy vaccine recipients. The Oncomine TCR Beta short-read assay on an Illumina iSeq 100 was used to sequence cultures from other donors in the study.

In the ViraFEST assay, PBMC were stimulated with viral peptide pools, and TCR sequencing was then used to find antigen-specific CD4+ T cell clonotypes based on their expansion. After approximately 11 days of culture, CD4+ T cells were isolated with the EasySep CD4+ T cell isolation kit. Participants received two doses of either the BNT162b2 or the mRNA-1273 mRNA SARS-CoV-2 vaccine. None of the healthy vaccine recipients had a prior SARS-CoV-2 infection, which was confirmed by nucleocapsid antibody tests that came back negative both before and after vaccination. Some 2 million PBMC per well were cultured with around 10 ug/ml peptides in IMDM containing about 5% human AB serum, approximately 9.9 IU/ml IL-2 and gentamicin. On days 3 and 7, half of the culture medium was replaced with fresh IL-2-containing medium. Unless noted otherwise, every peptide stimulation condition was cultured in triplicate wells. Using Ficoll-Paque Plus gradient centrifugation, PBMC were separated from whole blood and then either used fresh or cryopreserved at -140C. The overlapping peptide pools covered the spike proteins of SARS-CoV-2 as well as those of the common cold coronaviruses HCoV-NL63, HCoV-OC43 and HCoV-229E. The QIAamp micro DNA kit was used to extract genomic DNA from the cultured CD4+ T cells.

On the study overall, not on this receptor specifically: The study was limited by a small number of convalescent patients and lacked early post-infection timepoints. Marked clonal contraction was observed in both infection-induced and vaccine-induced clones at late post-vaccination timepoints, consistent with waning T cell responses. In healthy vaccine recipients, vaccine-induced clones were almost all SARS-CoV-2 mono-reactive, with only 1 of 255 cross-reactive with common cold coronaviruses.

The library relied on the immunoSEQ multiplex PCR assay. TCR beta CDR3 sequencing was performed on DNA from the cultured, isolated CD4+ T cells. In the authors' own workflow: Non-productive TCR sequences were removed and reads were trimmed to the CDR3 region, keeping CDR3s of at least 7 amino acids. The MANAFEST web app was used to pick out antigen-specific clonotypes by comparing their expansion in peptide wells with that in reference cultures. To be called positive, a clone needed expansion at FDR<0.05 compared with the reference and with all other wells, an odds ratio greater than 5, and a frequency greater than 0.1% in two replicate wells. A clonotype was called cross-reactive if it was significantly expanded both in SARS-CoV-2 spike wells and in at least one common cold coronavirus spike condition. Levenshtein distance calculated with the stringdist R package was used to assess CDR3 similarity, and unrooted trees were constructed with ape in R 3.6.1. Not all clones reach the TCRdb copy of this immuneACCESS table, which keeps in-frame sequences only. Checked studies attribute under half of the gap to unresolved V genes and leave the rest unexplained. The V and J calls and clone size are taken from that table; D and trimming were inferred from the DNA. Across this sample there are about 22,000 clones, with 69% seen only once. The top ten hold about 8% of the sample.

In this chain, TRBV9 is recombined with TRBJ2-5; the D gene is perhaps TRBD1, on 6 matching bases. The origin of this receptor is a human donor who received a COVID-19 vaccine. The material was CD4+ T cells from PBMCs cultured with SARS-CoV-2 spike peptides, obtained after COVID-19 vaccination. The sample's cell subset or site, from its label and the paper: SARS-CoV-2 spike overlapping peptide pool stimulation. The CDR3 reads CASSVEGVRPQYF. The bases read TGTGCCAGCAGCGTAGAGGGGGTTAGACCCCAGTACTTC.